What follows are 7 T cell receptor beta chains derived from one specimen sequenced in a study of tumor T cells in aggressive B-cell lymphoma. The assay was immunoSEQ multiplex PCR, and TCRdb's table has in-frame clones only and misses some. The sample shows some 12,000 clones, about 88% of them seen only once. The sample taken for sequencing was tumor tissue. The receptors were gathered from an adult with diffuse large B cell lymphoma.

This sequence joins TRBV27 and TRBJ2-7, with a tentative D call TRBD1 (6 bases). The V and J ends lost 6 bases and 5 bases respectively, with 8 bases between them. The CDR3 extends over 11 amino acids. Germline V lookup: CDR1 MNHEY, CDR2 SMNVEV (reference sequence). DNA of the CDR3: TGTGCCAGCAGCAGGGGCAACGAGCAGTACTTC. Translated: CASSRGNEQYF.

The CDR3 region is CASGNGQGAGETQYF. The CDR3 DNA follows: TGCGCCAGCGGGAACGGACAGGGGGCAGGGGAGACCCAGTACTTC. This sequence joins TRBV10-2 and TRBJ2-5; 11 bases are a match to TRBD1. Germline-derived CDR1 and CDR2 are WSHSY and SAAADI. The CDR3 runs to 15 residues. Trimming cost V 8 bases and J 5 bases; bases outside gene matches: 10.

This clone was picked up one time. In DNA, the CDR3 is TGCAGTGTTGCGTCGTACAATGAGCAGTTCTTC. Translated, it gives CSVASYNEQFF. This chain uses TRBV20-1 with TRBJ2-1; D remains ambiguous. Germline CDR1 and CDR2: DFQATT and SNEGSKA (reference sequence). This CDR3 contains 11 residues. Trimming stripped 7 bases from V and 4 bases from J, with 8 bases between.

The gene calls are TRBV10-1 and TRBJ2-7; weak D call: TRBD2 (5 bases). From germline, CDR1 is WNHNN and CDR2 SYGVQD (reference sequence). V was clipped by 2 bases and J by 7 bases, with 12 bases between them. The CDR3 contains 13 residues. The CDR3 protein is CASSEEATGEQYF. Written as DNA, the CDR3 is TGCGCCAGCAGTGAGGAGGCAACGGGGGAGCAGTACTTC.

The chain recombines TRBV10-3 with TRBJ2-7; TRBD2 agrees at 14 bases. V was clipped by 5 bases and J by 3 bases; unmatched bases: 9. The CDR3 contains 17 residues. Germline-derived CDR1 and CDR2 are ENHRY and SYGVKD. CDR3 amino acids: CAISRGTSGGGVYEQYF. CDR3 sequence (DNA): TGTGCCATCAGTAGGGGGACTAGCGGGGGTGGGGTCTACGAGCAGTACTTC.

This clone has only one observation. CDR3 coding DNA: TGTGCCAGCAGCCAAGGCAGAACGGGAGGGGTCGATACGCAGTATTTT. It translates to CASSQGRTGGVDTQYF. This chain uses TRBV4-2 with TRBJ2-3; 8 bases align to TRBD2. Germline-derived CDR1 and CDR2 are LGHNA and YNFKEQ. The CDR3 is 16 amino acids. J gave up 6 bases and V 1 base, and 9 bases lay outside the gene matches.

This clone was counted a single time. The chain links TRBV19 to TRBJ1-4; TRBD1 agrees at 7 bases. Germline V gives CDR1 LNHDA, CDR2 SQIVND (reference sequence). The V and J ends lost 8 bases and 0 bases, in that order; junction bases with no gene match: 3. This CDR3 contains 14 residues. This chain's CDR3 is CASGTDTTNEKLFF. The CDR3 DNA sequence: TGTGCCAGTGGGACAGATACAACTAATGAAAAACTGTTTTTT. The entire variable domain, with the rest obtained from reference TRBV19 and TRBJ1-4, is as follows: DGGITQSPKYLFRKEGQNVTLSCEQNLNHDAMYWYRQDPGQGLRLIYYSQIVNDFQKGDIAEGYSVSREKKESFPLTVTSAQKNPTAFYLCASGTDTTNEKLFFGSGTQLSVL.